One sample yielded the 15 T cell receptor beta chains listed below, sequenced in a study of blood T cell repertoires in COVID-19. TCRdb's table, derived via immunoSEQ multiplex PCR, lists solely in-frame clones and lacks some. This table has 300,000 to 450,000 clones, 88% appearing once. Source material: PBMCs or T cells enriched from blood (not recorded which). The origin of the receptors is a young woman who had recovered from COVID-19.

This clone was detected once. The V gene is TRBV7-2, the J gene TRBJ2-7; D perhaps matches TRBD2 (5 bases). The CDR3 is 17 residues long. The V gene lost 1 base and the J gene lost 0 bases, with 16 bases spanning the gap. Germline lookup yields CDR1 SGHTA and CDR2 FQGNSA. CDR3 nucleotide sequence: TGTGCCAGCAGCTTAGTAATAGGGAGTCCCTTCTCCTACGAGCAGTACTTC. It specifies CASSLVIGSPFSYEQYF.

V gene TRBV11-2 combines with J gene TRBJ2-6, with 8 bases fitting TRBD1. The CDR3 length is 17 residues. The V and J ends lost 5 bases and 0 bases, in that order; junction bases with no gene match: 6. CDR1 is SGHAT and CDR2 is FQNNGV in the germline V gene. The CDR3 DNA reads as TGTGCCAGCAGCGTGACAGGGGTGAGCTCTGGGGCCAACGTCCTGACTTTC. It is translated as CASSVTGVSSGANVLTF.

CDR3: CASSLGQGRFNEQFF. As DNA, the CDR3 is TGTGCCAGCAGCTTGGGTCAGGGTAGGTTCAATGAGCAGTTCTTC. The gene calls are TRBV5-6 and TRBJ2-1, with D maybe TRBD1 (5 bases). The V and J ends lost 0 bases and 6 bases respectively, with 13 bases between them. The germline V gene has CDR1 SGHDT and CDR2 YYEEEE. The CDR3 runs to 15 residues. Combining the CDR3 with reference TRBV5-6 and TRBJ2-1 gives the whole variable domain DAGVTQSPTHLIKTRGQQVTLRCSPKSGHDTVSWYQQALGQGPQFIFQYYEEEERQRGNFPDRFSGHQFPNYSSELNVNALLLGDSALYLCASSLGQGRFNEQFFGPGTRLTVL.

This chain joins TRBV19 and TRBJ1-5; D is uncertain. The CDR3 covers 15 residues. CDR1 is LNHDA and CDR2 is SQIVND in the germline V gene (reference sequence). The V gene lost 1 base and the J gene lost 3 bases, with 10 bases spanning the gap. The CDR3 DNA sequence: TGTGCCAGTAGTATAGCTGGCAGTTACAATCAGCCCCAGCATTTT. Translated: CASSIAGSYNQPQHF.

The chain joins TRBV10-3 to TRBJ2-7; D perhaps matches TRBD1 (6 bases). Per germline, CDR1 ENHRY and CDR2 SYGVKD. Trimming removed 2 bases from V and 3 bases from J, with 11 bases in between. This CDR3 is 14 amino acids long. The CDR3 sequence: CAISEIRGNYEQYF. In nucleotides, the CDR3 is TGTGCCATCAGTGAGATAAGGGGGAACTACGAGCAGTACTTC.

The count of this clone is one. V and J are TRBV9 and TRBJ2-2; TRBD1 is a possible D gene (6 bases). Trimming stripped 3 bases from V and 0 bases from J, with 12 bases between. This CDR3 contains 16 residues. The germline V gene encodes CDR1 SGDLS and CDR2 YYNGEE. CDR3: CASSAETGTNTGELFF. CDR3 coding DNA: TGTGCCAGCAGCGCCGAGACAGGCACGAACACCGGGGAGCTGTTTTTT.

Many counts were recorded for this clone. V and J are TRBV2 and TRBJ2-7; the D is unclear. The germline V and J ends were trimmed by 6 bases and 4 bases, with 13 bases remaining between them. The CDR3 contains 13 residues. Per germline, CDR1 SNHLY and CDR2 FYNNEI. CDR3 loop: CASSSVFLYEQYF. The CDR3 DNA is TGTGCCAGCAGCTCGGTATTTCTATACGAGCAGTACTTC. The entire variable domain, with the rest obtained from reference TRBV2 and TRBJ2-7, is as follows: EPEVTQTPSHQVTQMGQEVILRCVPISNHLYFYWYRQILGQKVEFLVSFYNNEISEKSEIFDDQFSVERPDGSNFTLKIRSTKLEDSAMYFCASSSVFLYEQYFGPGTRLTVT.

The sample holds one count of this clone. This sequence joins TRBV7-9 and TRBJ2-1; 15 nucleotides match TRBD2. The germline gives CDR1 SEHNR, CDR2 FQNEAQ (reference sequence). After removal of 5 bases from V and 8 bases from J, the junction contained 16 bases not matched to a gene. The CDR3 contains 19 residues. This CDR3 is CASSGSGLAGGYSFDEQFF. The CDR3 nucleotides are TGTGCCAGCAGCGGGTCGGGACTAGCGGGGGGCTATAGTTTTGATGAGCAGTTCTTC.

This clone was seen once. The chain employs TRBV9 and TRBJ2-2, with TRBD2 matching over 7 bases. J was trimmed by 6 bases and V by 4 bases; bases with no gene match: 12. The length of the CDR3 is 16 residues. Germline loops: CDR1 SGDLS, CDR2 YYNGEE. CDR3 sequence: CASSTRDYGIAGELFF. The CDR3 bases are TGTGCCAGCAGCACCCGGGACTATGGTATCGCCGGGGAGCTGTTTTTT.

The chain carries TRBV2 and TRBJ1-1; no firm D call. Germline V lookup: CDR1 SNHLY, CDR2 FYNNEI. Trimming shortened V by 8 bases and J by 1 base, and 11 bases separated the two germline ends. This CDR3 is 13 amino acids long. The CDR3 loop is CASLGLPNTEAFF. CDR3 in DNA: TGTGCCAGCCTCGGTCTTCCGAACACTGAAGCTTTCTTT.

The chain carries TRBV9 and TRBJ1-2; 8 bases are shared with TRBD1. Trimming took 6 bases from V and 3 from J; bases not matched to a gene: 4. The CDR3 contains 13 residues. From germline, CDR1 is SGDLS and CDR2 YYNGEE. This CDR3 is CASTGGDYYGYTF. DNA of the CDR3: TGTGCCAGCACAGGGGGCGATTACTATGGCTACACCTTC.

The CDR3: CASSLVHGRGHEQYF. DNA for the CDR3: TGTGCCAGCAGCTTAGTACATGGCAGGGGGCACGAGCAGTACTTC. J is TRBJ2-7 and V is TRBV11-2, with 8 bases aligning to TRBD1. Trimming cost V 1 base and J 5 bases; bases outside gene matches: 7. This CDR3 contains 15 residues. Per germline, CDR1 SGHAT and CDR2 FQNNGV.

V gene TRBV29-1 combines with J gene TRBJ2-1, with D possibly matching TRBD1 (5 bases). Trimming stripped 4 bases from V and 2 bases from J, with 12 bases between. The CDR3 is 14 amino acids. Germline CDR1 is SQVTM and CDR2 is ANQGSEA. The CDR3 protein is CSVVGAKTYNEQFF. The DNA of the CDR3 is TGCAGCGTTGTAGGGGCCAAGACCTACAATGAGCAGTTCTTC.

This chain links TRBV6-5 with TRBJ1-5, with 11 bases fitting TRBD1. Trimming took 7 bases from V and 6 from J; bases not matched to a gene: 8. The CDR3 contains 15 residues. Germline assignment: CDR1 MNHEY and CDR2 SVGAGI. CDR3 sequence reads: CASIPSGTGGQPQHF. The CDR3 region has the DNA TGTGCCAGCATCCCCTCCGGGACAGGGGGTCAGCCCCAGCATTTT.

The chain couples TRBV6-2 or TRBV6-3 to TRBJ2-7; D gene ambiguous. Trimming took off 0 bases at V and 0 bases at J, with 12 bases between the two ends. Germline values: CDR1 MNHEY, CDR2 SVGEGT. This CDR3 contains 16 residues. As DNA, the CDR3 is TGTGCCAGCAGTTACTCGAGTCTTACTAACTCCTACGAGCAGTACTTC. Protein: CASSYSSLTNSYEQYF.